These 22 T cell receptor beta chains were sequenced from one sample in a study of regulatory T cells in long-lasting Graves disease. Time point noted: newly diagnosed GD, antithyroid drugs for less than 3 months. After RNA was extracted from PBMCs, the TCR library was made from it. Through Arm-PCR of CDR3 regions and iRepertoire HTBI primers, TCR beta libraries were built. Each CDR3 protein is one row after TCRdb ran MiXCR on the multiplex PCR reads. The sample includes about 540,000 distinct CDR3 sequences, about 13% of them seen just once. These data also featured in a second study, about T cells in Graves' hyperthyroidism and ophthalmopathy.

The material sequenced was peripheral blood mononuclear cells (PBMCs), taken at new diagnosis, from a patient treated with antithyroid drugs. These receptor sequences come from a man aged 25 to 40 with Graves disease.

This clonotype was seen ten or more times. The V and J genes are TRBV10-3 and TRBJ2-7; 7 bases are a match to TRBD2. Trimming took 4 bases from V and 7 from J; bases not matched to a gene: 10. Germline assignment: CDR1 ENHRY and CDR2 SYGVKD. This CDR3 has 14 amino acids. The CDR3 coding sequence is TGTGCCATCAGTGGGCAGGGAGGGGCTGGGGAGCAGTACTTC. Encoded protein: CAISGQGGAGEQYF.

This clonotype was picked up many times. This rearrangement joins TRBV20-1 to TRBJ2-3, with D possibly matching TRBD2 (5 bases). The V and J ends lost 3 bases and 2 bases respectively, with 12 bases between them. CDR1 DFQATT and CDR2 SNEGSKA come from the germline V gene (reference sequence). The CDR3 loop spans 14 amino acids. The CDR3: CSASGRAVTDTQYF. The CDR3 DNA reads as TGCAGTGCTAGTGGGCGGGCGGTCACAGATACGCAGTATTTT.

V usage is TRBV7-9 and J usage is TRBJ2-1, with D unclear. The CDR3 length is 13 residues. With 5 bases removed from V and 7 bases from J, the gap between germline ends came to 12 bases. Per germline, CDR1 SEHNR and CDR2 FQNEAQ (reference sequence). CDR3 nucleotide sequence: TGTGCCAGCAGCACCCCCGCACCGAATGAGCAGTTCTTC. The encoded protein is CASSTPAPNEQFF.

This clonotype showed up many times. The rearrangement joins TRBV30 to TRBJ1-1; tentative D call: TRBD1 (6 bases). The germline CDR1 and CDR2 sequences are GTSNPN and SVGIG (reference sequence). The germline V and J ends were trimmed by 3 bases and 10 bases, with 12 bases remaining between them. The CDR3 is 11 residues long. CDR3 nucleotide sequence: TGTGCCTGGAGGGACAGCTTGACAGCTTTCTTT. It is translated as CAWRDSLTAFF.

Details on this clonotype: This may come from a read error, since a much larger clone is one base off. This chain links TRBV11-1 with TRBJ2-1, with a possible D match to TRBD2 (5 bases). Germline V gene lookup returns CDR1 SGHAT and CDR2 FQDESV (reference sequence). The CDR3 runs to 14 residues. V dropped 1 base and J dropped 9 bases, with 13 bases sitting between them. The CDR3 spells CASSLGVARVEQFF. The DNA for the CDR3 is TGTGCCAGCAGCTTAGGGGTAGCGAGAGTTGAGCAGTTCTTC.

Concerning this clonotype: A much larger clone is a single base away; this may be a read error. The rearrangement links TRBV20-1 to TRBJ2-7, with D maybe TRBD2 (6 bases). Germline V gene data show CDR1 as DFQATT and CDR2 as SNEGSKA (reference sequence). The CDR3 consists of 14 residues. Deletions cut 8 bases from V and 4 bases from J, with 21 bases between. The CDR3 nucleotides are TGCAGTTCTACCATGACCCGGGCGGGATACGAGCAGTACTTC. The encoded protein is CSSTMTRAGYEQYF.

This clonotype showed up just a few times. This is likely a read error, given that the CDR3 carries no conserved phenylalanine or tryptophan at its end. The CDR3 reads CASKLTGQETQYL. CDR3 DNA: TGTGCCAGCAAATTGACAGGCCAAGAGACCCAGTACCTC. This chain joins TRBV28 and TRBJ2-5; maybe TRBD1 (6 bases). V lost 7 bases and J lost 1, with 10 bases in between. CDR3 length: 13 residues. Germline loops: CDR1 MDHEN, CDR2 SYDVKM.

V gene TRBV29-1 combines with J gene TRBJ1-1, with D possibly being TRBD1 (6 bases). The CDR3 has 15 residues. V was trimmed by 4 bases and J by 5 bases, leaving 20 bases between them. CDR1 SQVTM and CDR2 ANQGSEA come from the germline V gene. CDR3 coding DNA: TGCAGCGTTGTGGTCCTGGGGGCGATGAGGACTGAAGCTTTCTTT. It codes for CSVVVLGAMRTEAFF.

The chain recombines TRBV20-1 with TRBJ2-3; D is unclear. Germline V gene data show CDR1 as DFQATT and CDR2 as SNEGSKA (reference sequence). Trimming took off 6 bases at V and 2 bases at J, with 18 bases between the two ends. This CDR3 has 15 residues. The CDR3 loop is CSAMPWAVSTDTQYF. For the CDR3, the DNA is TGCAGTGCAATGCCCTGGGCTGTATCCACAGATACGCAGTATTTT.

Many counts were recorded for this clonotype. The chain couples TRBV20-1 to TRBJ2-3, with D perhaps given as TRBD1 or TRBD2 (5 bases each). The CDR3 extends over 15 amino acids. Trimming pared 2 bases from V and 2 bases from J, leaving 14 bases between. The germline V gene has CDR1 DFQATT and CDR2 SNEGSKA (reference sequence). CDR3 sequence (DNA): TGCAGTGCTAGAAGGGGTCGCGGGCACACAGATACGCAGTATTTT. Protein: CSARRGRGHTDTQYF.

This clonotype was seen a handful of times. V and J are TRBV11-2 and TRBJ2-2; either TRBD1 or TRBD2 may supply D (5 bases each). V was clipped by 3 bases and J by 1 base, with 15 bases between them. From germline, CDR1 is SGHAT and CDR2 FQNNGV. The CDR3 is made up of 17 amino acids. In DNA, the CDR3 is TGTGCCAGCAGCTTTGTCCGGGACCTCGTGAACACCGGGGAGCTGTTTTTT. As protein: CASSFVRDLVNTGELFF.

This clonotype was found many times. The rearrangement links TRBV5-1 to TRBJ1-1, with D possibly TRBD1 on 6 matching bases. The germline gives CDR1 SGHRS, CDR2 YFSETQ. The CDR3 spans 17 residues. Trimming stripped 0 bases from V and 5 bases from J, with 20 bases between. The CDR3 sequence: CASSLVVGRDTFTEAFF. The CDR3 DNA follows: TGCGCCAGCAGCTTGGTTGTTGGGCGGGACACATTTACTGAAGCTTTCTTT.

Many counts were recorded for this clonotype. The rearrangement uses TRBV12-3 or TRBV12-4 and TRBJ1-6, with D unresolved. Trimming took off 0 bases at V and 6 bases at J, with 0 bases between the two ends. CDR3 size: 12 residues. This CDR3 is CASSLANSPLHF. The CDR3 coding sequence is TGTGCCAGCAGTTTAGCTAATTCACCCCTCCACTTT.

Remarks on this clonotype: A much larger clonotype is one base distant, so this may be a read error. This sequence joins TRBV27 and TRBJ2-1; 12 bases map to TRBD2. The CDR3 extends over 16 amino acids. The germline CDR1 and CDR2 sequences are MNHEY and SMNVEV (reference sequence). With V trimmed by 9 bases and J by 8 bases, 14 bases remained unmatched. The CDR3, as DNA: TGTGCCAGTCGTCGCCTTCCTAGCGGGGGGGTCGATGAGCAGTTCTTC. Encoded protein: CASRRLPSGGVDEQFF.

This clonotype was found many times. The genes are TRBV28 and TRBJ2-7; D remains ambiguous. CDR1 MDHEN and CDR2 SYDVKM come from the germline V gene. V lost 6 bases and J lost 2, with 11 bases in between. This CDR3 is 13 amino acids long. The CDR3 here is CASRRAAPYEQYF. CDR3 bases: TGTGCCAGCAGGCGAGCAGCTCCCTACGAGCAGTACTTC.

The CDR3 is CASSLSGRPEFEKLFF. CDR3 in DNA: TGTGCCAGCAGCCTATCGGGCCGCCCCGAGTTTGAAAAACTGTTTTTT. This chain uses TRBV7-4 with TRBJ1-4, with D unresolved. V was pared by 5 bases and J by 7 bases, with 20 bases between. The V gene's germline CDR1 is SGHVT and CDR2 SQSDAQ. The CDR3 spans 16 residues.

The rearrangement links TRBV25-1 to TRBJ1-1; D not certain. V lost 0 bases, J lost 0 bases, and 8 bases lay in between. Germline V gene sequence: CDR1 MGHDK, CDR2 SYGVNS. CDR3 length: 15 amino acids. The CDR3 DNA sequence: TGTGCCAGCAGTGAATATAAGGGATTGAACACTGAAGCTTTCTTT. It encodes CASSEYKGLNTEAFF.

This sequence joins TRBV3-1 and TRBJ2-2, with a possible D match to TRBD2 (7 bases). V was trimmed by 3 bases and J by 5 bases, leaving 13 bases between them. The CDR3 length is 15 residues. Germline V gene lookup returns CDR1 LGHDT and CDR2 YNNKEL (reference sequence). CDR3 sequence reads: CASSHPRGGTGELFF. The DNA of the CDR3 is TGTGCCAGCAGCCATCCAAGGGGGGGAACCGGGGAGCTGTTTTTT.

This clonotype was detected ten times or more. The rearrangement links TRBV10-3 to TRBJ2-1; D possibly uses TRBD1 or TRBD2 (5 bases each). The germline V and J ends were trimmed by 6 bases and 15 bases, with 18 bases remaining between them. The germline V gene has CDR1 ENHRY and CDR2 SYGVKD. CDR3 length: 12 amino acids. In DNA form, the CDR3 reads TGTGCCATCAGGGGAGACTCGCCCGGGGCGTTCTTC. This encodes CAIRGDSPGAFF.

This clonotype was recorded at least ten times. This chain links TRBV24-1 with TRBJ2-7; tentatively, D is TRBD1 (6 bases). Germline values: CDR1 KGHDR, CDR2 SFDVKD. The CDR3 consists of 16 residues. The V end lost 0 bases, the J end lost 2 bases, and 13 bases lay between the germline ends. In DNA, the CDR3 is TGTGCCACCAGTGATTTGTGGACAGACGGGCCCTACGAGCAGTACTTC. Amino acid sequence: CATSDLWTDGPYEQYF.

This clonotype was picked up many times. The genes are TRBV29-1 and TRBJ1-4; 9 bases agree with TRBD1. The trim removed 7 bases at V and 4 bases at J, leaving 4 bases unmatched. The CDR3 has 13 amino acids. CDR1 SQVTM and CDR2 ANQGSEA come from the germline V gene. CDR3 residues: CSGQTGGNEKLFF. The CDR3 DNA reads as TGCAGCGGACAGACAGGGGGTAATGAAAAACTGTTTTTT. Using reference TRBV29-1 and TRBJ1-4 for the parts outside the CDR3, the full variable domain is SAVISQKPSRDICQRGTSLTIQCQVDSQVTMMFWYRQQPGQSLTLIATANQGSEATYESGFVIDKFPISRPNLTFSTLTVSNMSPEDSSIYLCSGQTGGNEKLFFGSGTQLSVL.

In this sample, this clonotype turned up a few times. Mismatch with germline at one junction end may stem from a read error. V usage is TRBV6-2 or TRBV6-3 and J usage is TRBJ2-4; no clear D. This CDR3 spans 14 amino acids. Germline V gene sequence: CDR1 MNHEY, CDR2 SVGEGT. CDR3: CANSADVVKNIQYF. DNA of the CDR3: TGTGCCAACAGTGCTGACGTAGTCAAAAACATTCAGTACTTC.